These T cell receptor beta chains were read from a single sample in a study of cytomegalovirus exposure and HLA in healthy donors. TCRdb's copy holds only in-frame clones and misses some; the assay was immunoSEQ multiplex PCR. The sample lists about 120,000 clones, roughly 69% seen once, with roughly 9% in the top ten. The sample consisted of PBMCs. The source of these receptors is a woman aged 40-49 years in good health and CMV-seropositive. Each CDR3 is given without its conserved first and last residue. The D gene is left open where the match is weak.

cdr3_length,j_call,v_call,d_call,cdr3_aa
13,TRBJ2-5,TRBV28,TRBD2,ASSPGGGPQETQY
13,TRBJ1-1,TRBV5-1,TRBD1,ASSLDSQGDTEAF
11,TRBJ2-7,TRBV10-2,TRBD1,ASRDSGGDEQY
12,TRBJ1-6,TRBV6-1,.,ASREKGWETPLH
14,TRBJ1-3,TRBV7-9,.,ASSPSRSTSGNTIY
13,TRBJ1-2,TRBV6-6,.,ASSDLLQGTDGYT
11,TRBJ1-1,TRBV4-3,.,ASSQGQVAEAF
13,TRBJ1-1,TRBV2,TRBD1,ASSTDSDRGLEAF
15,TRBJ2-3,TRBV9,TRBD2,ASSVELAGGPRDTQY
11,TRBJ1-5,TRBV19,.,ASSITAVQPQH
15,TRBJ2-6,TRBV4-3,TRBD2,ASSRDGGEAGANVLT
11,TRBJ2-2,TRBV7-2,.,ASSLGSAGELF
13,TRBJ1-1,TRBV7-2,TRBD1,ASSRDRGRIAEAF
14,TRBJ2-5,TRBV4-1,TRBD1,ASSDDEGQGQETQY
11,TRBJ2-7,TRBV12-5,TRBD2,ASGVSGRHEQY
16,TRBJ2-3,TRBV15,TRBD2,ATSRERLAGASTDTQY
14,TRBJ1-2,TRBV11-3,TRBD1,ASSLKQGETLYGYT
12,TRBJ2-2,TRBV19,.,ASSALQWAGELF
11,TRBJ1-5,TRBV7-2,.,ASSTGRDQPQH
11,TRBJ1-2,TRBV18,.,ASSPGPNYGYT
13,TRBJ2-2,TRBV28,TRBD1,ASVPGQGVSGELF
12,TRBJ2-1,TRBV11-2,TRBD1,ASSRDRDNNEQF
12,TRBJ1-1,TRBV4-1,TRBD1,ASSVLQGRVEAF
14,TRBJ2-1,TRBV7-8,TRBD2,ASSAPGLAGYNEQF
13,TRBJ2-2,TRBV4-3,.,ASSQDRTGSGELF
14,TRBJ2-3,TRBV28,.,ASSLPLSYSTDTQY
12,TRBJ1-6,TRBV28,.,ASSFSGANSPLH
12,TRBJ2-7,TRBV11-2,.,ASSLASQGFEQY
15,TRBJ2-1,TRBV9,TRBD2,ASSVTGGGPEYNEQF
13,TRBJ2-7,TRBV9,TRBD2,ASSGSSGNPYEQY
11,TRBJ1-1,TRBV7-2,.,ASSLFAGFEAF
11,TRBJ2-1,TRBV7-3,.,ANHRSSYNEQF
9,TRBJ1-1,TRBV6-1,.,ASTGNTEAF
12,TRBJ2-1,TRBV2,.,ASSDKRALNEQF
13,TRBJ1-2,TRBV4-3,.,ASSQEGGAGYGYT
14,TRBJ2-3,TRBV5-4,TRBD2,ASSGLAGGVTDTQY
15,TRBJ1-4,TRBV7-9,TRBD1,ASSLVYGGTGGEKLF
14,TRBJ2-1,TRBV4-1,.,ASSQEAGVSYNEQF
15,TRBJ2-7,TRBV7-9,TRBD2,ASSPPGGRGVSYEQY
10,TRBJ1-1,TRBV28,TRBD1,ASTLGQGKAF
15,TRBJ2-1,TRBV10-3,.,AISGLYGGENYNEQF
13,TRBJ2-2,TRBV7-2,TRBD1,ASSRGTGITGELF
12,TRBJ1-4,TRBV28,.,ASSSRTVNEKLF
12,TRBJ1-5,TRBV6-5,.,ATRAGGINQPQH
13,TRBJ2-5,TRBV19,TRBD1,ASSRGQGSSETQY
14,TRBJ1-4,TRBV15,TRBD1,ATSFDRGLFSEKLF
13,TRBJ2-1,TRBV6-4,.,ASSDSREVSNEQF
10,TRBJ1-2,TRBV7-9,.,ASTTTEYGYT
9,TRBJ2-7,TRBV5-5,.,ASSQSSEQY
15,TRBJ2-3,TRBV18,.,ASWGGERSSSTDTQY
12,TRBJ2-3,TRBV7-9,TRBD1,SSSPRQGPDTQY